This TCR beta chain derives from a study of cytomegalovirus exposure and HLA in healthy donors. Background on the study: Of all 398 donors who were genotyped, 81% belonged to the Caucasian-associated ancestry cluster.

Study observations and caveats: Some highly shared sequence variants likely arose as a pipeline artifact. The study found most TCR sequences rare, yet found some public TCRs in many donors. One variant, a missense change in DCLRE1C, was linked in a later analysis to TCR beta V- and J-gene trimming.

CDR1 is MNHEY, CDR2 SMNVEV, per germline (reference sequence). V was pared by 5 bases and J by 8 bases, with 15 bases between. This CDR3 has 13 residues. Both 60 Vbeta primers and 13 Jbeta primers went into the PCR. Sequencing used immunoSEQ multiplex PCR; TCRdb keeps in-frame clones, though not all of them. This sample has some 150,000 clones; about three quarters occur once, and the top ten carry around 3.6%. Points on this clone: The target antigen is unknown.

V usage is TRBV27 and J usage is TRBJ1-1; D gene unclear. This clonotype was sampled from a man aged 18 to 29 in good health and CMV-seronegative. Sequencing was carried out using PBMCs. The CDR3 protein is CASSGLGSREAFF. The CDR3 DNA follows: TGTGCCAGCAGTGGCCTCGGGTCGCGGGAAGCTTTCTTT.